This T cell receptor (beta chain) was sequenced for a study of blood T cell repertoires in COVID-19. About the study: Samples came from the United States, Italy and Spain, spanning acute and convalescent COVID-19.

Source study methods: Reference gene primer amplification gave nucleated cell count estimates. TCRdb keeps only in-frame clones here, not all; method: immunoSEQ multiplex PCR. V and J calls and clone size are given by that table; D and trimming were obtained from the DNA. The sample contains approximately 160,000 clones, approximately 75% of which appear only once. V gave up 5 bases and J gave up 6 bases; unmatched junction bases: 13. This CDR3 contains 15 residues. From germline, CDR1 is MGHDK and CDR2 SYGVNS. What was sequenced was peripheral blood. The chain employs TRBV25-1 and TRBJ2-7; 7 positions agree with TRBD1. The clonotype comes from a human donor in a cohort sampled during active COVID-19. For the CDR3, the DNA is TGTGCCAGCAGTCGCGGCGGGTACAGGGGAATCGAGCAGTACTTC. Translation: CASSRGGYRGIEQYF.